The entry below gives a single T cell receptor beta chain sequence along with its context. The CDR3 runs to 20 residues. Trimming cost V 4 bases and J 8 bases; bases outside gene matches: 29. Looked up from germline, CDR1 is SGHRS and CDR2 is YFSETQ. Each sample used roughly 2.24–4.92 ug genomic DNA, matched between paired samples. Repertoires were generated with immunoSEQ multiplex PCR, while TCRdb's copy carries only in-frame clones and drops some. The sample has some 5,000 clones; more than 80% are singletons. The data stem from a study of T cells in lung cancer brain metastases. Study at large: No interval therapy was given to about 90% of the 20 patients.

The chain uses TRBV5-1 and TRBJ1-2; 7 bases map to TRBD1. This TCR came from a man aged 50-59 years with non-small cell lung cancer that had spread to the brain. The specimen was tumor tissue from a brain metastasis. The CDR3 DNA follows: TGCGCCAGCAGCCCGGCTGAAGGGGGAGGGGGCCGTACCTCCCGTCGAGGCTACACCTTC. Translating gives CASSPAEGGGGRTSRRGYTF.